Listed below are T cell receptor beta chains from one sample, sequenced in a study of T cell responses to AZD1222 COVID-19 vaccine. TCRdb's copy holds only in-frame clones and misses some; the assay was immunoSEQ multiplex PCR. The sample records about 120,000 clones, about nine tenths being singletons. Sequenced material: peripheral blood, taken on day 0 of AZD1222 vaccination. All receptors come from an adult in good health. CDR3s leave out the opening cysteine and the closing phenylalanine or tryptophan. The order of the fields is V gene, D gene, J gene, clone size, CDR3 protein. D genes are given only for firm matches. Expanded clones get a size class; other rows say once, few or many, or leave the size out.

TRBV4-3	TRBD2	TRBJ2-2	few	ASSQARVGGTNTGELF
TRBV27	NA	TRBJ2-7	NA	ASSFGPGTGDEQY
TRBV18	NA	TRBJ1-1	NA	ASSPGLTNTEAF
TRBV6-5	TRBD1	TRBJ2-7	NA	ASEKGQGRANEQY
TRBV5-1	NA	TRBJ2-1	NA	ASSPPGVAWNMEQF
TRBV13	NA	TRBJ1-2	NA	ASSLTGGAGGSGYT
TRBV29-1	NA	TRBJ1-1	NA	SVDREANTEAF
TRBV5-6	NA	TRBJ2-3	NA	ASSFGDTQY
TRBV29-1	TRBD1	TRBJ1-2	NA	SVLGTGRTGYT
TRBV5-8	NA	TRBJ1-5	NA	ASTSRGEYAQPQH
TRBV6-2/TRBV6-3	NA	TRBJ1-2	NA	ASSYFGGDYGYT
TRBV7-2	TRBD1	TRBJ2-3	NA	ASSDRVRDTQY
TRBV4-2	NA	TRBJ2-3	NA	ASSHSRGESTTDTQY
TRBV25-1	NA	TRBJ1-6	once	ASSGLQGNNSPLH
TRBV4-2	TRBD1	TRBJ2-1	NA	ASSQVFGTGLADNEQF
TRBV6-5	NA	TRBJ1-5	NA	ASRRDDRLRQPQH